This T cell receptor beta chain derives from a study of spatial heterogeneity in lung cancer (dated by TCRdb to between 2017 and 2020). Regarding the study in general: Donors were some 67 patients with early-stage, untreated non-small cell lung cancer from the lung TRACERx cohort. In non-small cell lung cancer, the study made a quantitative comparison of TCR alpha and beta repertoires among multiple tumor regions, matched nontumor lung and blood. At surgery, over 200 tumor regions, some 61 matched nontumor lung samples and 45 to 60 PBMC samples were TCR-sequenced for both alpha and beta chains. Follow-up PBMC samples were sequenced whenever the samples were available, and the median time to follow-up was around 24 months after resection. In the raw uncorrected reads, each unique combination of TCR and UMI appeared more than ten times on average. Nonsynonymous mutation counts, determined by whole-exome sequencing of tumor tissue, were related to features of the TCR repertoire. More beta-chain than alpha-chain transcripts were consistently detected, likely reflecting higher beta-chain transcript abundance. The full study reports these points: Ubiquitous expanded tumor TCRs were detected in blood more often at tumor resection than at routine follow-up. Only approximately 13 patients were included in comparisons of baseline and follow-up blood repertoires. Additional single-cell paired TCR alpha and beta sequencing was considered necessary to confirm, at a functional level, the hypothesis that regional TCRs recognize regional mutations.

The sample's time point label, decoded: blood at routine non-recurrence follow-up after resection. Whole RNA extracted from tumor and nontumor lung tissue, or from cryopreserved PBMC samples, was used for TCR sequencing without cell sorting. Patients were selected for TCR sequencing only if sufficient RNA was available from at least two tumor regions. The germline ends are 7 bases apart after V is trimmed by 5 bases and J by 0 bases. Measured from the cysteine to the phenylalanine, the CDR3 is 13 residues long. Only the CDR3 DNA stays, 39 bases, in frame from base 1. CDR1 and CDR2 were assigned from the germline V gene (reference sequence) as LGHDT and YNNKEL. The sample holds many counts of this clonotype. Its antigen remains unidentified. No qualities accompany the bases; no much larger clone lies one base away. The library was produced with 5' RACE. Instrument used: NextSeq 500. To allow correction of PCR and sequencing errors, the TCR library protocol tagged every TCR cDNA molecule with a unique molecular identifier. The authors' analysis ran thus. TCR identification, UMI-based error correction and CDR3 extraction were performed with Decombinator tools. TCRs above a frequency of 2 per 1,000, corresponding to the top 1% of the tumor frequency distribution, were defined as expanded. Each repertoire was subsampled 100 times to 5,000 TCRs, after which Renyi diversity was computed with the R vegan package. To build CDR3 similarity networks, amino acid triplet string-kernel similarity was used, and CDR3s were connected when their pairwise similarity was above 0.82. TCRdb's own reprocessing of the public reads used fastp at Q25 and MiXCR and kept productive beta chains. Every entry covers one CDR3 protein and lists the most common genes and DNA from its rows. It is TCRdb's table, rather than the study itself, that gives the V and J calls and clone size. The sample records about 43,000 distinct CDR3 sequences, 20% to 25% of which are singletons. Of the sample, about 7.7% is held by the ten largest clones.

The specimen comprised PBMCs, sampled at follow-up. The source is a female donor with early-stage non-small cell lung cancer. In this chain, TRBV3-1 is recombined with TRBJ1-1, with the D segment identity uncertain. The CDR3 has the sequence CASSSIVNTEAFF. Read as DNA, the sequence is TGTGCCAGCAGCTCTATAGTGAACACTGAAGCTTTCTTT. Extended through the reference TRBV3-1 and TRBJ1-1 proteins, this CDR3 yields the full variable domain: DTAVSQTPKYLVTQMGNDKSIKCEQNLGHDTMYWYKQDSKKFLKIMFSYNNKELIINETVPNRFSPKSPDKAHLNLHINSLELGDSAVYFCASSSIVNTEAFFGQGTRLTVV.